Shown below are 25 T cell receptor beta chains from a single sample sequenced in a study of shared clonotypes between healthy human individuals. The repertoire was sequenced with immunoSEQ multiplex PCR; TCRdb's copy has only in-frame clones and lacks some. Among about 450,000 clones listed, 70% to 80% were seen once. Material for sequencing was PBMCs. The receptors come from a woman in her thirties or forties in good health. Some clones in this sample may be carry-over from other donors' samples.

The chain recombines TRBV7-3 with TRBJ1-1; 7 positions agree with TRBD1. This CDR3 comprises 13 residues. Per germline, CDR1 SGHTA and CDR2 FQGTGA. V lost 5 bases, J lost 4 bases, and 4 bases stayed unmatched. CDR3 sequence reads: CASSLGDSTEAFF. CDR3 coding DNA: TGTGCCAGCAGCCTAGGGGACAGCACTGAAGCTTTCTTT.

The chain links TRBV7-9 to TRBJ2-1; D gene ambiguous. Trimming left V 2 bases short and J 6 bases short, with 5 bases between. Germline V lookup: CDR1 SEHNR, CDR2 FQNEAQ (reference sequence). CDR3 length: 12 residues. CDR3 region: CASSLISNEQFF. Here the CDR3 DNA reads TGTGCCAGCAGCTTAATTAGCAATGAGCAGTTCTTC.

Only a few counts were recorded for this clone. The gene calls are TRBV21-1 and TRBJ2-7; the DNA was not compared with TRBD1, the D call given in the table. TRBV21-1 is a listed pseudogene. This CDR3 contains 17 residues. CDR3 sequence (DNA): TGTGCCAGCAGCATTAGGTTTTCGGGGACAGGGAGGGTCGAGCAGTACTTC. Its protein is CASSIRFSGTGRVEQYF.

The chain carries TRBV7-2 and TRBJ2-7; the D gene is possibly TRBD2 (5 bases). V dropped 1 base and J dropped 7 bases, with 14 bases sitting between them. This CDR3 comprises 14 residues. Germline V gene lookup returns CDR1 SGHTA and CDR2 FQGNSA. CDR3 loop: CASSLGSQSGEQYF. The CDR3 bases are TGTGCCAGCAGCTTAGGTTCGCAATCGGGGGAGCAGTACTTC.

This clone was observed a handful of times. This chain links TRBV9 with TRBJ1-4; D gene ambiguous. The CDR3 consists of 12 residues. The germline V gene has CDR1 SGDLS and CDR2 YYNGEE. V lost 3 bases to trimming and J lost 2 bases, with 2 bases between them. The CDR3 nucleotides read TGTGCCAGCAGCGGTACTAATGAAAAACTGTTTTTT. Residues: CASSGTNEKLFF.

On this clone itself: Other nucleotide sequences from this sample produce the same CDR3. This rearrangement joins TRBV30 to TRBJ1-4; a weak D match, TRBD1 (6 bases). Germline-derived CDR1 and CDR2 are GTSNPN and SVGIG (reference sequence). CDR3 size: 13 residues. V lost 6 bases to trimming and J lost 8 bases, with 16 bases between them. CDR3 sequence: CACTGTRGEKLFF. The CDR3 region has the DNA TGTGCCTGTACAGGGACTAGAGGGGAAAAACTGTTTTTT.

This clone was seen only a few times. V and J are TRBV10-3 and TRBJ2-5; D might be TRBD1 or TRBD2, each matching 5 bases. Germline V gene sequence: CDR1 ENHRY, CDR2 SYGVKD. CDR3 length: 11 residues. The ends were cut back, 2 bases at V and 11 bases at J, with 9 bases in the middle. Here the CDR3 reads CAISEEGEQYF. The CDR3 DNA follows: TGTGCCATCAGTGAGGAAGGGGAGCAGTACTTC.

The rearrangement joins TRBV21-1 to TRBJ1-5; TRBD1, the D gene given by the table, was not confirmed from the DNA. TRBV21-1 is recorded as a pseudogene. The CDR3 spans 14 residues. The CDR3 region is CASSLGQGDQPQHF. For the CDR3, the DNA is TGTGCCAGCAGCCTGGGACAGGGAGATCAGCCCCAGCATTTT.

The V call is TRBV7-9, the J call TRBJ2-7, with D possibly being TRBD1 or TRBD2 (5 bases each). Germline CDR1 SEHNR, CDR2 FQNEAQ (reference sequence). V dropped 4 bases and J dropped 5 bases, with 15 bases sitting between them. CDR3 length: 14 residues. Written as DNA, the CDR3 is TGTGCCAGCAGCTCCTGGACAAGCGGCAACGAGCAGTACTTC. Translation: CASSSWTSGNEQYF.

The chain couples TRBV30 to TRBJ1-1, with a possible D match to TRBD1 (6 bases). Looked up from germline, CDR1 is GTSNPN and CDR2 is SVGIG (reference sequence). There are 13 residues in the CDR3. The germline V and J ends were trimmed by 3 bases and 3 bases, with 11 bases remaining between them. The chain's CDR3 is CAWSQGGHTEAFF. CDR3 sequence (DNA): TGTGCCTGGAGCCAAGGGGGGCACACTGAAGCTTTCTTT.

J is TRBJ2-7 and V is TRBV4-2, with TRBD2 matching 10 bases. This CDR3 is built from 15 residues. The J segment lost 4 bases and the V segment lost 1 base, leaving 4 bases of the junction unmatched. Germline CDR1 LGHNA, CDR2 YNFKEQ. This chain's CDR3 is CASSQVTSGIYEQYF. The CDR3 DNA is TGTGCCAGCAGCCAAGTAACTAGCGGGATATACGAGCAGTACTTC.

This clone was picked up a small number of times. In DNA, the CDR3 is TGCGCCAGCTCCAGCGGGGGGAACAATGAGCAGTTCTTC. It encodes CASSSGGNNEQFF. The chain recombines TRBV5-1 with TRBJ2-1; 9 nucleotides align to TRBD2. CDR1 SGHRS and CDR2 YFSETQ come from the germline V gene. V was clipped by 7 bases and J by 5 bases; unmatched bases: 4. CDR3 length equals 13 residues.

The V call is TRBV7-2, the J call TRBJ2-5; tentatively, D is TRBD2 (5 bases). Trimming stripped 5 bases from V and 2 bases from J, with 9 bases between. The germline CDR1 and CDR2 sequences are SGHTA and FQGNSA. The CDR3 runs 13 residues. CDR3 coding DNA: TGTGCCAGCAGCCTTAGCGCACAAGAGACCCAGTACTTC. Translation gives CASSLSAQETQYF.

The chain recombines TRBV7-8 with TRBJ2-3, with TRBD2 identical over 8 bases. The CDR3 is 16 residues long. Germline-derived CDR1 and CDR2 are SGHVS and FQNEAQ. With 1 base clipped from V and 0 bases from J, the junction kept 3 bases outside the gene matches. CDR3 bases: TGTGCCAGCAGCTTAGGGTCGGGAGGGAGCACAGATACGCAGTATTTT. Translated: CASSLGSGGSTDTQYF.

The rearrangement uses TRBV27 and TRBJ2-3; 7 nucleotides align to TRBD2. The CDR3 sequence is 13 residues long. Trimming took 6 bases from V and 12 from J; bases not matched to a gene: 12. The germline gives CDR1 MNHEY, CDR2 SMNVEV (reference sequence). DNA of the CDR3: TGTGCCAGCAGCTACACCCGGGGCGGGAGACAGTATTTT. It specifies CASSYTRGGRQYF.

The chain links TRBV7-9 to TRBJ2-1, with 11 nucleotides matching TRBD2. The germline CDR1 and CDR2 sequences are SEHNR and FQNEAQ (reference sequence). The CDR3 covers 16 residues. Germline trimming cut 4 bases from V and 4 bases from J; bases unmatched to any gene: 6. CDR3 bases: TGTGCCAGCAGCTCCCAGACTAGCGGGACATACAATGAGCAGTTCTTC. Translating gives CASSSQTSGTYNEQFF.

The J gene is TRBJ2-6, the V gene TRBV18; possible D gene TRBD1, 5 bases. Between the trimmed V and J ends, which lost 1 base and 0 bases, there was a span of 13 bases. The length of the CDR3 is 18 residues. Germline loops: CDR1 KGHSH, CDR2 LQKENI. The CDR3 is CASSPRQGSLSGANVLTF. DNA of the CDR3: TGTGCCAGCTCACCACGGCAGGGAAGCCTCTCTGGGGCCAACGTCCTGACTTTC.

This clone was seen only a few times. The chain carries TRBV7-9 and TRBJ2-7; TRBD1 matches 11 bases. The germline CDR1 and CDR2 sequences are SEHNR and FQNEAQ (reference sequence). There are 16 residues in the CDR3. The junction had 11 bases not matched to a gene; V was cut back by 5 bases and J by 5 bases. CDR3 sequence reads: CASSPHGQGALNEQYF. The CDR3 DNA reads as TGTGCCAGCAGCCCCCACGGACAGGGGGCGCTTAACGAGCAGTACTTC.

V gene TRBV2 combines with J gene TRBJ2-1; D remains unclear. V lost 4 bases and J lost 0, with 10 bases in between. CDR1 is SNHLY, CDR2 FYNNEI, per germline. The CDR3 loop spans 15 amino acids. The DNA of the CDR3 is TGTGCCAGCAGTGGAGCGCCTAGCTCCTACAATGAGCAGTTCTTC. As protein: CASSGAPSSYNEQFF.

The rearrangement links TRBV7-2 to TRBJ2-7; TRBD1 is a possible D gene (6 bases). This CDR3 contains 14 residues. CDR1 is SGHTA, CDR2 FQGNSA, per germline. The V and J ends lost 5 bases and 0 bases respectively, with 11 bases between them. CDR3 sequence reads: CASSTGQISYEQYF. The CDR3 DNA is TGTGCCAGCAGCACCGGACAGATCTCCTACGAGCAGTACTTC.

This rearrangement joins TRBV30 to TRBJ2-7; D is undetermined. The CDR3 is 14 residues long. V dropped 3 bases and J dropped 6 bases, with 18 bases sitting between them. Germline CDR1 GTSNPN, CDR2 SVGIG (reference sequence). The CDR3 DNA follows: TGTGCCTGGAGACACTGGGATTTACGAGGCGAGCAGTACTTC. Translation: CAWRHWDLRGEQYF.

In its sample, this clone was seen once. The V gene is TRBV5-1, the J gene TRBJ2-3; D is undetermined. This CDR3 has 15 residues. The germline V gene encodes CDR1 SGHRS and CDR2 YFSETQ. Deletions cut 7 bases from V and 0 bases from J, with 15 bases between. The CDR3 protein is CASGLQEPSTDTQYF. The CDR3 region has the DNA TGCGCCAGCGGGCTCCAGGAGCCTAGCACAGATACGCAGTATTTT. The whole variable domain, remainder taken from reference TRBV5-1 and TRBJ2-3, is KAGVTQTPRYLIKTRGQQVTLSCSPISGHRSVSWYQQTPGQGLQFLFEYFSETQRNKGNFPGRFSGRQFSNSRSEMNVSTLELGDSALYLCASGLQEPSTDTQYFGPGTRLTVL.

The CDR3, as DNA: TGTGCCAGCAGTGAGGACAGAAGCAATCAGCCCCAGCATTTT. Translated: CASSEDRSNQPQHF. This chain uses TRBV25-1 with TRBJ1-5; tentative D call: TRBD1 (6 bases). The CDR3 is 14 residues long. The germline V and J ends were trimmed by 3 bases and 1 base, with 7 bases remaining between them. The V gene's germline CDR1 is MGHDK and CDR2 SYGVNS.

CDR3 DNA: TGTGCCAGCAGCTTAGCGGGAGGGCCCAAACCGAACTCCTACAATGAGCAGTTCTTC. Its translation: CASSLAGGPKPNSYNEQFF. The V gene is TRBV7-9, the J gene TRBJ2-1, with 7 bases fitting TRBD2. Germline trimming cut 0 bases from V and 0 bases from J; bases unmatched to any gene: 11. Germline loops: CDR1 SEHNR, CDR2 FQNEAQ (reference sequence). The length of the CDR3 is 19 residues.

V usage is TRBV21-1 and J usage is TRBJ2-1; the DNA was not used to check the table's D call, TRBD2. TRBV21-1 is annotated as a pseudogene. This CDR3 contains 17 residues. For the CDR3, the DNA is TGTGCCAGCAGTCTTCGAGCGGGATCTAGCTCCTACAATGAGCAGTTCTTC. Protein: CASSLRAGSSSYNEQFF.